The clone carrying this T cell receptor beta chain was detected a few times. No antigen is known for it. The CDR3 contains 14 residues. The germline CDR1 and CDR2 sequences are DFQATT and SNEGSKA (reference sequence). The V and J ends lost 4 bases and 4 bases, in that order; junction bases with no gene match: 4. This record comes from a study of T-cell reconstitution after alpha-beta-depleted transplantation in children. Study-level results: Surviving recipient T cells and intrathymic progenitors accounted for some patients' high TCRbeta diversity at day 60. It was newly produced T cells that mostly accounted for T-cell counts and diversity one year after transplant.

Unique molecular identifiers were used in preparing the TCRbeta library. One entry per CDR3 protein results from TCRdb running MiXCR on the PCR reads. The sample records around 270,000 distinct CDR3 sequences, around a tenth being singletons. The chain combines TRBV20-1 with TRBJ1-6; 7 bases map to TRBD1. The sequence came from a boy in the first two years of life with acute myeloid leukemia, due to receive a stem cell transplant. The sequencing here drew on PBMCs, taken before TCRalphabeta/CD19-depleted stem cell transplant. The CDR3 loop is CSAITGQYNSPLHF. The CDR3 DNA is TGCAGTGCTATCACGGGACAGTATAATTCACCCCTCCACTTT.